This T cell receptor (beta chain) originates from a study of OX40 agonist ivuxolimab in advanced cancers. TCRdb keeps only in-frame clones here, not all; method: immunoSEQ multiplex PCR. This table holds around 81,000 clones, around 89% found once. Study-wide findings and caveats: CD4+ and CD8+ blood T cells expanded clonally by week 6 at 0.1 to 3.0 mg/kg.

Per the germline V gene, CDR1 is MDHEN and CDR2 is SYDVKM. Losses at the gene ends were 4 bases for V and 9 bases for J; bases not matched to a gene: 5. CDR3 size: 12 residues. As regards this clone: What it recognizes is unknown.

This TCR was recovered from an adult with an advanced solid tumor such as melanoma, head and neck, liver or kidney cancer. The sequencing here drew on CD4+ or CD8+ T cells sorted from blood, taken in a trial of the OX40 agonist ivuxolimab. V usage is TRBV28 and J usage is TRBJ2-5; 7 positions agree with TRBD1. The CDR3 DNA reads TGTGCCAGCAGTTCAGTTACAGGGGCCCAGTACTTC. It encodes CASSSVTGAQYF.